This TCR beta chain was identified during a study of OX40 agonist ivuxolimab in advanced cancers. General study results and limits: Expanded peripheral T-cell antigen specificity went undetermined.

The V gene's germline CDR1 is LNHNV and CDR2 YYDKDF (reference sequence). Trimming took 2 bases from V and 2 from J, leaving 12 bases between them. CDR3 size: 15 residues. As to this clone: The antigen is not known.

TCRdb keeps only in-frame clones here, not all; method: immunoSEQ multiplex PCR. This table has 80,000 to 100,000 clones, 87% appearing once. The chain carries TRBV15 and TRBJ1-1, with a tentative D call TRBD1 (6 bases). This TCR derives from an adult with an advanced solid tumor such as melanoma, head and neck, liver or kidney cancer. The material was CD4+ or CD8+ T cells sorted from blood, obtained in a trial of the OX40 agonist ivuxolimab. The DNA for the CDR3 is TGTGCCACCAGCAGACCCGGGACACTAAACACTGAAGCTTTCTTT. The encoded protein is CATSRPGTLNTEAFF. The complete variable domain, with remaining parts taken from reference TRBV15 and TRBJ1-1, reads DAMVIQNPRYQVTQFGKPVTLSCSQTLNHNVMYWYQQKSSQAPKLLFHYYDKDFNNEADTPDNFQSRRPNTSFCFLDIRSPGLGDTAMYLCATSRPGTLNTEAFFGQGTRLTVV.